Listed below are T cell receptor beta chains from one sample, sequenced in a study of T cell responses to AZD1222 COVID-19 vaccine. Generated by immunoSEQ multiplex PCR, the TCRdb table keeps only in-frame clones and is missing some. The data hold tens of thousands of clones, with around 82% observed a single time. Sequenced material: peripheral blood, taken 28 days after the second AZD1222 dose. The source is an adult who received the AZD1222 COVID-19 vaccine. Each CDR3 is given with its conserved first and last residue. The D gene is left open where the match is weak. The size entry is marked missing in some rows and otherwise reads once, few, many or a size class.

v_gene	j_gene	abundance	d_gene	CDR3aa	CDR3nt
TRBV7-2	TRBJ2-5	.	TRBD1	CASSLGPGGEETQYF	TGTGCCAGCAGCTTAGGGCCAGGGGGCGAGGAGACCCAGTACTTC
TRBV18	TRBJ2-1	.	TRBD1	CASSPPRQGYYNEQFF	TGTGCCAGCTCACCACCTAGACAGGGTTACTACAATGAGCAGTTCTTC
TRBV10-3	TRBJ2-3	.	.	CAIRPTLGQETSTDTQYF	TGTGCCATCAGACCCACTCTAGGGCAGGAAACTAGCACAGATACGCAGTATTTT
TRBV10-3	TRBJ1-1	.	.	CAISWKGREAEAFF	TGTGCCATCAGCTGGAAGGGGAGGGAGGCTGAAGCTTTCTTT
TRBV29-1	TRBJ2-7	.	TRBD1	CSVRRQGSSYEQYF	TGCAGCGTTAGAAGACAGGGGTCCTCCTACGAGCAGTACTTC
TRBV4-3	TRBJ2-7	.	TRBD1	CASSRSVGTETYEQYF	TGCGCCAGCAGCCGCTCCGTAGGGACAGAGACCTACGAGCAGTACTTC
TRBV6-5	TRBJ2-5	.	.	CASSETEQETQYF	TGTGCCAGCAGCGAGACAGAGCAAGAGACCCAGTACTTC
TRBV29-1	TRBJ2-3	.	TRBD1	CSVVLGQGPDTQYF	TGCAGCGTTGTTCTGGGACAGGGGCCAGATACGCAGTATTTT
TRBV15	TRBJ1-2	.	.	CATSSHFYDTKDGYTF	TGTGCCACCAGCAGCCACTTCTACGACACGAAGGATGGCTACACCTTC
TRBV30	TRBJ1-1	few	.	CAWSHSMNTEAFF	TGTGCCTGGAGTCACTCAATGAACACTGAAGCTTTCTTT
TRBV29-1	TRBJ1-2	.	.	CSVVSTQGFHGYTF	TGCAGCGTTGTTAGTACACAGGGTTTCCATGGCTACACCTTC
TRBV11-3	TRBJ1-1	.	.	CASSLNSDRNTEAFF	TGTGCCAGCAGCTTGAATTCGGACAGAAACACTGAAGCTTTCTTT
TRBV7-9	TRBJ2-1	few	TRBD2	CASSPLAGDYNEQFF	TGTGCCAGCAGCCCGCTAGCGGGGGATTACAATGAGCAGTTCTTC
TRBV24-1	TRBJ1-4	.	TRBD1	CATSDPTGEGEKLFF	TGTGCCACCAGTGATCCGACAGGGGAGGGAGAAAAACTGTTTTTT
TRBV5-4	TRBJ2-3	.	.	CASTQSRDGGDTQYF	TGTGCCAGCACCCAGAGCCGCGACGGGGGAGATACGCAGTATTTT
TRBV29-1	TRBJ2-6	.	.	CSVGGIGANVLTF	TGCAGCGTTGGGGGGATCGGGGCCAACGTCCTGACTTTC
TRBV2	TRBJ1-3	.	.	CASNIGNTIYF	TGTGCCAGCAATATAGGAAACACCATATATTTT
TRBV7-8	TRBJ2-1	few	TRBD2	CASSFDPGLAGGNSYNEQFF	TGTGCCAGCAGCTTTGACCCGGGACTAGCGGGGGGTAACTCCTACAATGAGCAGTTCTTC
TRBV24-1	TRBJ2-3	.	TRBD2	CATSDSPTSGLTDTQYF	TGTGCCACCAGTGATTCCCCGACTAGCGGACTCACAGATACGCAGTATTTT
TRBV5-1	TRBJ2-5	.	TRBD1	CASSSTGVTYQETQYF	TGCGCCAGCAGCTCAACAGGGGTCACGTACCAAGAGACCCAGTACTTC
TRBV5-1	TRBJ1-2	.	.	CASSDNPQAANYGYTF	TGCGCCAGCAGCGATAACCCGCAGGCAGCTAACTATGGCTACACCTTC
TRBV2	TRBJ2-7	once	.	CASSRGGEKQYF	TGTGCCAGCAGTCGTGGTGGGGAGAAACAGTACTTC
TRBV27	TRBJ1-2	.	TRBD1	CASSWAGQGASIGYTF	TGTGCCAGCAGTTGGGCTGGACAGGGGGCATCGATTGGCTACACCTTC
TRBV28	TRBJ1-2	.	.	CASSPIGPGPYGYTF	TGTGCCAGCAGTCCCATAGGCCCAGGACCCTATGGCTACACCTTC
TRBV6-2/TRBV6-3	TRBJ1-2	.	TRBD1	CASSYSGTGERYTF	TGTGCCAGCAGTTACTCTGGGACAGGGGAGCGCTACACCTTC
TRBV19	TRBJ2-2	.	TRBD1	CASNPVGTGGTGELFF	TGTGCCAGTAACCCGGTAGGGACAGGGGGCACCGGGGAGCTGTTTTTT
TRBV3-1/TRBV3-2	TRBJ1-1	.	.	CASSQTGGGTEAFF	TGTGCCAGCAGCCAAACCGGGGGGGGCACTGAAGCTTTCTTT
TRBV9	TRBJ2-1	.	TRBD1	CASSFTQGVVNEQFF	TGTGCCAGCAGCTTCACCCAGGGGGTGGTCAATGAGCAGTTCTTC
TRBV5-5	TRBJ1-5	.	TRBD1	CASSGTGGIQPQHF	TGTGCCAGCAGCGGGACAGGGGGAATTCAGCCCCAGCATTTT
TRBV11-2	TRBJ1-2	.	TRBD1	CASSLGDRTYGYTF	TGTGCCAGCAGCTTAGGGGACAGGACGTATGGCTACACCTTC
TRBV5-1	TRBJ1-1	.	.	CASSLQDENTEAFF	TGCGCCAGCAGCTTGCAGGACGAGAACACTGAAGCTTTCTTT
TRBV4-2	TRBJ2-7	few	TRBD2	CASSQFLSGAVYEQYF	TGTGCCAGCAGCCAATTTCTTAGCGGGGCCGTCTACGAGCAGTACTTC
TRBV5-1	TRBJ1-6	once	TRBD1	CASSPGQGNSPLHF	TGCGCCAGCAGCCCCGGACAGGGGAATTCACCCCTCCACTTT
TRBV18	TRBJ2-7	.	.	CASSRRGAEQYF	TGTGCCAGCTCACGCAGGGGGGCCGAGCAGTACTTC
TRBV10-3	TRBJ1-2	.	.	CARADPGTADYGYTF	TGTGCCAGGGCGGACCCCGGCACCGCAGACTATGGCTACACCTTC
TRBV20-1	TRBJ1-5	.	.	CSASQREGNQPQHF	TGCAGTGCTAGTCAGCGGGAGGGCAATCAGCCCCAGCATTTT
TRBV25-1	TRBJ2-5	.	TRBD1	CASSDYPRTGQETQYF	TGTGCCAGCAGTGACTACCCCCGGACAGGGCAAGAGACCCAGTACTTC
TRBV15	TRBJ1-4	.	.	CATSKVVGPNEKLFF	TGTGCCACCAGCAAGGTAGTCGGCCCAAATGAAAAACTGTTTTTT
TRBV27	TRBJ2-7	.	TRBD2	CASSLFGTRVIEQYF	TGTGCCAGCAGTTTGTTTGGGACTAGGGTAATCGAGCAGTACTTC
TRBV11-2	TRBJ2-2	.	.	CATPVPNRVFTGELFF	TGTGCCACCCCGGTCCCCAACAGGGTATTCACCGGGGAGCTGTTTTTT
TRBV4-3	TRBJ2-3	.	TRBD2	CASSQDTGGMRRDTQYF	TGCGCCAGCAGCCAAGATACCGGGGGGATGCGGAGGGATACGCAGTATTTT
TRBV5-1	TRBJ1-4	.	.	CASSLAGLANEKLFF	TGCGCCAGCAGCTTGGCAGGTTTAGCTAATGAAAAACTGTTTTTT